This T cell receptor (beta chain) is from a study of blood T cell repertoires in COVID-19. Overall study: Specimens from acute and convalescent COVID-19 originated in the United States, Italy and Spain. PBMCs, B-cell-depleted T cells, or T cells were the source of the cDNA or gDNA that made up the material.

Germline assignment: CDR1 SGHRS and CDR2 YFSETQ. J gave up 7 bases and V 4 bases, and 7 bases lay outside the gene matches. This CDR3 region has 14 residues. The table came from immunoSEQ multiplex PCR; TCRdb's copy has only in-frame clones and leaves some out. The sample carries some 260,000 clones, about 93% recorded once. Sequences were obtained from PBMCs or T cells enriched from blood (not recorded which). This chain links TRBV5-1 with TRBJ1-2, with TRBD1 matching 10 bases. This receptor was taken from a woman between 18 and 29 years old who had recovered from COVID-19. CDR3 in amino acids: CASSPPGQGSGYTF. The DNA for the CDR3 is TGCGCCAGCAGCCCCCCGGGACAGGGGTCTGGCTACACCTTC.